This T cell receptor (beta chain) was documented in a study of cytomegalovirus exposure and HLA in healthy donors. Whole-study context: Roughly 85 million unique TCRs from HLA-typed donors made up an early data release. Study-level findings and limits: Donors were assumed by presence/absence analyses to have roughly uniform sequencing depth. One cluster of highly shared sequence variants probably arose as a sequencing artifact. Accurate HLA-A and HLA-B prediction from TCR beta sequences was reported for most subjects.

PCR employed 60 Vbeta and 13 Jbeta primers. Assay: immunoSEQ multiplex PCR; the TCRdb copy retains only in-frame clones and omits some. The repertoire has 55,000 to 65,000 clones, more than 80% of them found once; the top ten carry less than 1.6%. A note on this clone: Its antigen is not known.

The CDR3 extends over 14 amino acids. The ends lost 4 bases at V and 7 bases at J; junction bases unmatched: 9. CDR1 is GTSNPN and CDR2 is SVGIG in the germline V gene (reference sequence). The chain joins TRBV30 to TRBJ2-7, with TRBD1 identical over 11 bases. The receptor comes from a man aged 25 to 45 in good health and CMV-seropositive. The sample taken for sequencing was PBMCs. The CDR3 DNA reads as TGTGCCTGGAATGTCGGACAGGGGGCAAGGGAGCAGTACTTC. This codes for CAWNVGQGAREQYF.